The next 31 T cell receptor beta chains were all read from a single sample in a study of T cells in Graves' hyperthyroidism and ophthalmopathy. Amplification of TCR beta CDR3 regions used RNA as the template. Carried out on the TCR CDR3, a first-round RT-PCR used the HTBI primer set. TCRdb independently ran MiXCR on the multiplex PCR reads; one entry per CDR3 protein. The profile shows approximately 480,000 distinct CDR3 sequences, around 20% of them singletons. The sample was blood. The receptor set was obtained from a man aged 18 to 35 with Graves' hyperthyroidism.

J is TRBJ2-2 and V is TRBV12-3 or TRBV12-4; D is possibly TRBD1 (6 bases). The CDR3 consists of 14 residues. V was clipped by 7 bases and J by 6 bases, with 15 bases between them. In DNA form, the CDR3 reads TGTGCCAGCATCTTGCTGGGGGCGGCCGGGGAGCTGTTTTTT. Translating gives CASILLGAAGELFF.

Many counts were recorded for this clonotype. V gene TRBV19 combines with J gene TRBJ1-5, with D unresolved. Trimming took 3 bases from V and 9 from J, leaving 6 bases between them. CDR1 and CDR2 (germline): LNHDA, SQIVND (reference sequence). CDR3 size: 11 residues. CDR3 sequence (DNA): TGTGCCAGTAGTATGTATGGGCCCCAGCATTTT. Amino acids: CASSMYGPQHF.

A remark on this clonotype: A junction boundary mismatches the germline segment, possibly from a read error. The chain uses TRBV28 and TRBJ2-7; D is possibly TRBD2 (5 bases). CDR1 and CDR2 from the germline V gene are MDHEN and SYDVKM. This CDR3 has 15 amino acids. CDR3 amino acids: CASSQPKAGIYEQYF. In DNA form, the CDR3 reads TGCGCCAGCAGCCAACCTAAGGCGGGTATCTACGAGCAGTACTTC. The full variable domain, its missing parts supplied by reference TRBV28 and TRBJ2-7, is DVKVTQSSRYLVKRTGEKVFLECVQDMDHENMFWYRQDPGLGLRLIYFSYDVKMKEKGDIPEGYSVSREKKERFSLILESASTNQTSMYLCASSQPKAGIYEQYFGPGTRLTVT.

V and J are TRBV30 and TRBJ2-2; D uncertain. The germline V gene encodes CDR1 GTSNPN and CDR2 SVGIG (reference sequence). The CDR3 covers 14 residues. V lost 5 bases to trimming and J lost 2 bases, with 12 bases between them. CDR3 loop: CAWAPTDNTGELFF. The CDR3 region has the DNA TGTGCCTGGGCCCCCACAGACAACACCGGGGAGCTGTTTTTT.

This clonotype came up many times. The V gene is TRBV6-5, the J gene TRBJ2-7; 8 bases line up with TRBD2. CDR1 MNHEY and CDR2 SVGAGI come from the germline V gene. Trimming removed 0 bases from V and 0 bases from J; junction bases left unmatched: 7. The CDR3 is 17 residues long. The CDR3 DNA follows: TGTGCCAGCAGTTACTCAGGGGGTAGCGGGAACTCCTACGAGCAGTACTTC. It yields the protein CASSYSGGSGNSYEQYF.

In this sample, this clonotype turned up many times. The rearrangement joins TRBV12-5 to TRBJ2-7; 9 nucleotides line up with TRBD2. The V gene's germline CDR1 is LGHNT and CDR2 FRNRAP. V was pared by 8 bases and J by 0 bases, with 2 bases of the junction left unmatched. The CDR3 is 13 amino acids. CDR3 sequence (DNA): TGTGCTAGTCTTAGCGGGAGCTCCTACGAGCAGTACTTC. Translated: CASLSGSSYEQYF.

This clonotype was counted at least ten times. This sequence joins TRBV20-1 and TRBJ2-5; TRBD1 agrees at 7 bases. Trimming at V came to 1 base and at J to 1 base, leaving 3 bases not matched to a gene. CDR1 is DFQATT, CDR2 SNEGSKA, per germline (reference sequence). This CDR3 comprises 14 residues. For the CDR3, the DNA is TGCAGTGCTAGAGGGACAGGTTTCCAAGAGACCCAGTACTTC. Amino acids: CSARGTGFQETQYF.

This clonotype was detected a few times. V is TRBV5-1 and J is TRBJ1-6; D might be TRBD1 (5 bases). Per germline, CDR1 SGHRS and CDR2 YFSETQ. The V end was cut by 4 bases, the J end by 7 bases, with 9 bases between. The CDR3 sequence is 13 residues long. DNA for the CDR3: TGCGCCAGCAGCGGGGGAGCGAATTCACCCCTCCACTTT. Protein product: CASSGGANSPLHF.

The genes are TRBV29-1 and TRBJ1-1, with D unclear. Trimming pared 4 bases from V and 5 bases from J, leaving 8 bases between. This CDR3 spans 11 amino acids. From germline, CDR1 is SQVTM and CDR2 ANQGSEA. This CDR3 reads CSVVWGTEAFF. CDR3 nucleotide sequence: TGCAGCGTTGTTTGGGGTACTGAAGCTTTCTTT.

This clonotype was counted only a few times. J is TRBJ2-5 and V is TRBV6-1, with a tentative D call TRBD1 (6 bases). Trimming took 2 bases from V and 0 from J, leaving 10 bases between them. The CDR3 loop spans 15 amino acids. Looked up from germline, CDR1 is MNHNS and CDR2 is SASEGT. The CDR3 loop is CASSEQTGNQETQYF. CDR3 DNA sequence: TGTGCCAGCAGTGAACAGACAGGAAACCAAGAGACCCAGTACTTC.

This clonotype was observed a handful of times. This sequence joins TRBV6-1 and TRBJ2-7, with a tentative D call TRBD1 (6 bases). V was shortened by 9 bases and J by 3 bases, with 12 bases between the two germline ends. In germline, CDR1 is MNHNS, CDR2 SASEGT. The CDR3 extends over 12 amino acids. CDR3 nucleotide sequence: TGTGCCAGTCAGGGACACAGCTACGAGCAGTACTTC. This codes for CASQGHSYEQYF.

This clonotype occurred many times. The CDR3 bases are TGTGCCTGGAGTAGCGGGGCCAACTATGGCTACACCTTC. This codes for CAWSSGANYGYTF. The chain joins TRBV30 to TRBJ1-2, with D maybe TRBD1 (5 bases). The V end was cut by 2 bases, the J end by 2 bases, with 9 bases between. Germline V gene lookup returns CDR1 GTSNPN and CDR2 SVGIG (reference sequence). The CDR3 totals 13 residues.

This chain uses TRBV11-1 with TRBJ1-2; D uncertain. Germline V gene lookup returns CDR1 SGHAT and CDR2 FQDESV (reference sequence). Trimming pared 3 bases from V and 8 bases from J, leaving 22 bases between. This CDR3 comprises 16 residues. The DNA for the CDR3 is TGTGCCAGCAGCTTGCCTCGGCTTAGGTACCTGGAGGGCTACACCTTC. It specifies CASSLPRLRYLEGYTF.

This clonotype came up many times. V usage is TRBV12-3 or TRBV12-4 and J usage is TRBJ1-2; 7 bases are shared with TRBD1. The CDR3 contains 14 residues. V dropped 3 bases and J dropped 6; count of bases not matched to a gene: 7. The CDR3: CASSFPGQDHGYTF. The DNA for the CDR3 is TGTGCCAGCAGTTTTCCCGGACAGGACCATGGCTACACCTTC.

The chain carries TRBV20-1 and TRBJ2-5, with D perhaps assigned TRBD1 or TRBD2 (5 bases each). From germline, CDR1 is DFQATT and CDR2 SNEGSKA (reference sequence). V was shortened by 3 bases and J by 5 bases, with 25 bases between the two germline ends. This CDR3 spans 17 amino acids. In DNA form, the CDR3 reads TGCAGTGCTAGCCGCACCCGGGACGAGGGAGAGGGGGAGACCCAGTACTTC. It translates to CSASRTRDEGEGETQYF.

The gene calls are TRBV10-1 and TRBJ2-5; perhaps TRBD2 as D (5 bases). V was shortened by 3 bases and J by 5 bases, with 13 bases between the two germline ends. Looked up from germline, CDR1 is WNHNN and CDR2 is SYGVQD (reference sequence). This CDR3 comprises 14 residues. The CDR3 loop reads CASSDPTTGETQYF. The CDR3 nucleotides are TGCGCCAGCAGTGATCCGACTACCGGGGAGACCCAGTACTTC.

This clonotype was seen a handful of times. The rearrangement joins TRBV7-9 to TRBJ1-2, with D perhaps TRBD1 (6 bases). Trimming removed 6 bases at V and 2 bases at J, with 16 bases between. The CDR3 contains 15 residues. Germline values: CDR1 SEHNR, CDR2 FQNEAQ (reference sequence). For the CDR3, the DNA is TGTGCCAGCAGGGAGGGCTTGGACAGCAACTATGGCTACACCTTC. Its protein product is CASREGLDSNYGYTF.

This clonotype was found many times. The V call is TRBV30, the J call TRBJ1-2; weak D call: TRBD1 (5 bases). The germline V gene has CDR1 GTSNPN and CDR2 SVGIG (reference sequence). The V end was cut by 0 bases, the J end by 4 bases, with 12 bases between. This CDR3 is 14 amino acids long. CDR3 protein: CAWSVSGVGYGYTF. The DNA of the CDR3 is TGTGCCTGGAGTGTGTCGGGGGTCGGCTATGGCTACACCTTC.

This clonotype showed up many times. A junction boundary mismatches the germline segment, possibly from a read error. The rearrangement uses TRBV20-1 and TRBJ1-5; 9 bases map to TRBD1. This CDR3 contains 15 residues. Germline V CDR1 and CDR2: DFQATT, SNEGSKA (reference sequence). The CDR3: CSARGQGNSNQPQHF. The CDR3 DNA follows: TGCAGTGCAAGAGGACAGGGGAATAGCAATCAGCCCCAGCATTTT.

The chain recombines TRBV29-1 with TRBJ1-5; 7 bases map to TRBD1. This CDR3 spans 14 amino acids. Germline assignment: CDR1 SQVTM and CDR2 ANQGSEA. Trimming removed 5 bases from V and 5 bases from J; junction bases left unmatched: 9. CDR3 nucleotides: TGCAGCGTTACTACGACAGGGAGGGATCAGCCCCAGCATTTT. It specifies CSVTTTGRDQPQHF.

This clonotype was observed many times. The V and J genes are TRBV20-1 and TRBJ2-7; D is unclear. The germline V and J ends were trimmed by 6 bases and 1 base, with 13 bases remaining between them. Germline V gene lookup returns CDR1 DFQATT and CDR2 SNEGSKA (reference sequence). This CDR3 is 13 amino acids long. CDR3 DNA: TGCAGTGCCCCCGCGGAACATTCCTACGAGCAGTACTTC. Translation: CSAPAEHSYEQYF.

This chain uses TRBV20-1 with TRBJ2-1, with D perhaps matching TRBD2 (5 bases). From germline, CDR1 is DFQATT and CDR2 SNEGSKA (reference sequence). Deletions cut 3 bases from V and 8 bases from J, with 20 bases between. This CDR3 has 15 residues. CDR3 bases: TGCAGTGCTAGCGACCGGACTCAACTGTTGCATGAGCAGTTCTTC. It specifies CSASDRTQLLHEQFF.

There are a few counts of this clonotype. The chain has TRBV4-1 and TRBJ1-1; 7 bases map to TRBD1. The CDR3 runs to 17 residues. Per germline, CDR1 MGHRA and CDR2 YSYEKL. The V and J ends lost 2 bases and 8 bases, in that order; junction bases with no gene match: 17. The CDR3 loop reads CASSQPYPSRGQEEAFF. CDR3 sequence (DNA): TGCGCCAGCAGCCAACCATATCCCTCCCGCGGACAGGAGGAAGCTTTCTTT.

This clonotype appeared a single time. This chain connects TRBV12-5 to TRBJ1-5; possibly TRBD1 for D (5 bases). Germline loops: CDR1 LGHNT, CDR2 FRNRAP. This CDR3 contains 14 residues. Trimming left V 2 bases short and J 3 bases short, with 8 bases between. The CDR3 sequence: CASGLWGPNQPQHF. CDR3 bases: TGTGCTAGTGGTTTGTGGGGCCCCAATCAGCCCCAGCATTTT.

This clonotype occurred a few times. The chain joins TRBV20-1 to TRBJ1-1; unclear D gene. CDR1 and CDR2 from the germline V gene are DFQATT and SNEGSKA (reference sequence). With 8 bases removed from V and 0 bases from J, the gap between germline ends came to 10 bases. The length of the CDR3 is 12 residues. CDR3 amino acids: CSRMTVNTEAFF. DNA of the CDR3: TGCAGTCGTATGACGGTGAACACTGAAGCTTTCTTT.

This clonotype has more than one count but fewer than ten. This chain connects TRBV7-9 to TRBJ2-7, with D perhaps matching TRBD1 or TRBD2 (6 bases each). The germline gives CDR1 SEHNR, CDR2 FQNEAQ (reference sequence). CDR3 length: 16 amino acids. Between the trimmed V and J ends, which lost 4 bases and 0 bases, there was a span of 16 bases. For the CDR3, the DNA is TGTGCCAGCAGCTCCCCCGGGGGCCGCAGCTCCTACGAGCAGTACTTC. Translation gives CASSSPGGRSSYEQYF.

This clonotype was observed a few times. V usage is TRBV12-3 or TRBV12-4 and J usage is TRBJ2-3, with a tentative D call TRBD1 (5 bases). CDR3 length: 14 amino acids. The V end lost 1 base, the J end lost 9 bases, and 14 bases lay between the germline ends. The DNA of the CDR3 is TGTGCCAGCAGTTTAGGACAGACGATAGGGACGCAGTATTTT. Protein: CASSLGQTIGTQYF.

This clonotype came up once. A much larger clonotype is one base distant, so this may be a read error. This chain joins TRBV13 and TRBJ2-7; tentatively, D is TRBD1 (6 bases). Germline V gene data show CDR1 as PRHDT and CDR2 as FYEKMQ (reference sequence). This CDR3 region has 18 residues. With 5 bases removed from V and 4 bases from J, the gap between germline ends came to 27 bases. The CDR3 sequence: CASSPRHRELRDDYEQYF. CDR3 DNA: TGTGCCAGCAGCCCCCGGCACAGGGAGCTGAGGGACGATTACGAGCAGTACTTC. Full variable domain (remainder filled in from reference TRBV13 and TRBJ2-7): AAGVIQSPRHLIKEKRETATLKCYPIPRHDTVYWYQQGPGQDPQFLISFYEKMQSDKGSIPDRFSAQQFSDYHSELNMSSLELGDSALYFCASSPRHRELRDDYEQYFGPGTRLTVT.

The sample holds many counts of this clonotype. The chain has TRBV19 and TRBJ1-1; perhaps TRBD1 as D (5 bases). Per the germline V gene, CDR1 is LNHDA and CDR2 is SQIVND (reference sequence). This CDR3 has 13 residues. Trimming shortened V by 6 bases and J by 4 bases, and 12 bases separated the two germline ends. The CDR3 region is CASRPGGSTEAFF. In nucleotides, the CDR3 is TGTGCCAGTAGGCCCGGGGGATCCACTGAAGCTTTCTTT.

The table lists this clonotype with a few counts. CDR3 amino acids: CASNGQGWPPDDTGELFF. The DNA of the CDR3 is TGTGCCAGCAATGGACAGGGGTGGCCCCCCGACGACACCGGGGAGCTGTTTTTT. The gene calls are TRBV12-3 or TRBV12-4 and TRBJ2-2, with 9 bases fitting TRBD1. V gave up 7 bases and J gave up 3 bases; unmatched junction bases: 15. The CDR3 has 18 residues.

This clonotype was counted at least ten times. This chain joins TRBV11-3 and TRBJ1-1; TRBD1 agrees at 7 bases. The CDR3 is 15 residues long. J gave up 6 bases and V 3 bases, and 10 bases lay outside the gene matches. Germline assignment: CDR1 SGHNT and CDR2 YENEEA. DNA for the CDR3: TGTGCCAGCAGCTTCGACCGGGACAGTTCACCTGAAGCTTTCTTT. Amino acids: CASSFDRDSSPEAFF.